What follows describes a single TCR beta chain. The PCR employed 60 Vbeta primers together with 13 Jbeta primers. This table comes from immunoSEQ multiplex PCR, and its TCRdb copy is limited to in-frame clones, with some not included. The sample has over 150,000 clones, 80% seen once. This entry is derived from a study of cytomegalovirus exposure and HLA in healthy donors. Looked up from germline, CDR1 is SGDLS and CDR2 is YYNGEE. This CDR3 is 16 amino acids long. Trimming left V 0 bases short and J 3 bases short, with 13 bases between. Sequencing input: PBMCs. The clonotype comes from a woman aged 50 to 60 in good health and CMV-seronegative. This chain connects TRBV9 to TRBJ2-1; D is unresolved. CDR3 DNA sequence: TGTGCCAGCAGCGTAGCTGACTTAACCTACTACAATGAGCAGTTCTTC. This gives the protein CASSVADLTYYNEQFF. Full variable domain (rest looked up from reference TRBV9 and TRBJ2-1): DSGVTQTPKHLITATGQRVTLRCSPRSGDLSVYWYQQSLDQGLQFLIQYYNGEERAKGNILERFSAQQFPDLHSELNLSSLELGDSALYFCASSVADLTYYNEQFFGPGTRLTVL.